The rows below give T cell receptor beta chains drawn from one sample of a study of vaccination and CD4 T cells after COVID-19. The antigens these receptors bind are not known. TCRdb redid the calling of the PCR reads with MiXCR, one entry per CDR3 protein. Of under 20,000 distinct CDR3 sequences listed, approximately 44% are singletons. Sequenced here: CD4+ T cells from blood, cultured in vitro, sampled about 7 months after SARS-CoV-2 vaccination. The receptors originated from a human donor who had recovered from COVID-19. Each CDR3 is given with its conserved first and last residue. A D gene is named only where the DNA matches it firmly. Clone size is stated in some rows and not others, as once, few, many or a class when expanded.

abundance	v_gene	j_gene	d_gene	CDR3aa	CDR3nt
NA	TRBV6-1	TRBJ1-1	TRBD1	CASSVQGASTEAFF	TGTGCCAGCAGTGTTCAGGGGGCGAGCACTGAAGCTTTCTTT
once	TRBV2	TRBJ1-5	NA	CASSAGRVEGPQHF	TGTGCCAGCAGTGCGGGTAGGGTGGAGGGGCCCCAGCATTTT
NA	TRBV7-3	TRBJ2-1	NA	CASSLSGGQGREQFF	TGTGCCAGCAGCTTAAGCGGCGGGCAGGGCCGAGAGCAGTTCTTC
NA	TRBV6-5	TRBJ2-2	NA	CASSYLDREGGELFF	TGTGCCAGCAGTTACCTGGACAGGGAGGGCGGGGAGCTGTTTTTT
few	TRBV7-6	TRBJ2-2	NA	CASSLVGGLNTGELFF	TGTGCCAGCAGCTTAGTAGGTGGACTAAACACCGGGGAGCTGTTTTTT
NA	TRBV6-6	TRBJ2-3	TRBD2	CASSDKAGGGTDTQYF	TGTGCCAGCAGTGATAAAGCGGGGGGCGGCACAGATACGCAGTATTTT
NA	TRBV6-4	TRBJ2-3	TRBD2	CASSTIAGGSTDTQYF	TGTGCCAGCAGTACAATAGCGGGAGGCAGCACAGATACGCAGTATTTT
few	TRBV20-1	TRBJ2-3	TRBD2	CSARLAGEGDTQYF	TGCAGTGCTAGACTAGCGGGGGAGGGAGATACGCAGTATTTT
NA	TRBV6-1	TRBJ2-1	NA	CASSRTGARNEQFF	TGTGCCAGCAGTCGGACTGGCGCGAGGAATGAGCAGTTCTTC
few	TRBV6-1	TRBJ2-2	NA	CASSEWGWHDGELFF	TGTGCCAGCAGTGAATGGGGATGGCATGACGGGGAGCTGTTTTTT
NA	TRBV19	TRBJ1-2	TRBD1	CASSIGPGQRYGYTF	TGTGCCAGTAGTATAGGTCCGGGACAGCGCTATGGCTACACCTTC
NA	TRBV15	TRBJ2-2	NA	CATGINTGELFF	TGTGCCACCGGCATAAACACCGGGGAGCTGTTTTTT
few	TRBV7-8	TRBJ2-7	NA	CASSPLTVSSYEQYF	TGTGCCAGCAGCCCGTTGACGGTATCCTCCTACGAGCAGTACTTC
NA	TRBV7-8	TRBJ2-7	NA	CASSLEGGFAYEQYF	TGTGCCAGCAGCTTAGAGGGGGGGTTCGCCTACGAGCAGTACTTC
NA	TRBV6-1	TRBJ2-7	NA	CASNIRELYEQYF	TGTGCCAGCAACATCAGGGAGCTCTACGAGCAGTACTTC
NA	TRBV24-1	TRBJ2-3	NA	CATSDQGPAADTQYF	TGTGCCACCAGTGATCAGGGACCAGCGGCAGATACGCAGTATTTT
NA	TRBV19	TRBJ1-4	NA	CASSTQEGFEKLFF	TGTGCCAGTAGTACACAGGAAGGATTTGAAAAACTGTTTTTT